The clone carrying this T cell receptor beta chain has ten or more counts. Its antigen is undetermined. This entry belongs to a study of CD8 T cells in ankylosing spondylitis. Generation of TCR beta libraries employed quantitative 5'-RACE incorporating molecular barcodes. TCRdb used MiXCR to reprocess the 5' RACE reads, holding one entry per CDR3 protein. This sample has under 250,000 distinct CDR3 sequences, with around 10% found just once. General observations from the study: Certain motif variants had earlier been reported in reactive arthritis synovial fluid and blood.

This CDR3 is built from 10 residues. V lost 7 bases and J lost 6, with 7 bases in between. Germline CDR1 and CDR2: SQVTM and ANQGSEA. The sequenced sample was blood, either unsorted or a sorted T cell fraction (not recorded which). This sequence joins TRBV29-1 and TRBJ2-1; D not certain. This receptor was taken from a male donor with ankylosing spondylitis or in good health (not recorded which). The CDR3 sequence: CSAGSNEQFF. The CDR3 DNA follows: TGCAGCGCTGGGTCCAATGAGCAGTTCTTC.